This is a list of T cell receptor beta chains from one sample in a study of response to subunit inactivated influenza vaccine. In TCRdb, the RT-PCR reads were re-called with MiXCR into one record per CDR3 protein. This table has hundreds of thousands of distinct CDR3 sequences, less than 20% appearing once. The sample in question was PBMCs from blood, obtained more than 4 days after vaccination. These receptors all stem from a man aged 50 or older who received an inactivated influenza vaccine. CDR3s include the opening cysteine and the closing phenylalanine or tryptophan. The order of the fields is D gene, V gene, J gene, clone size, CDR3 protein, CDR3 DNA. A D gene is named only where the DNA matches it firmly. Some rows have no size entry. The others give once, few or many, or a class for an expanded clone.

.,TRBV7-2,TRBJ1-3,few,CASSPGSAGNTIYF,TGTGCCAGCAGCCCCGGGTCGGCTGGAAACACCATATATTTT
.,TRBV20-1,TRBJ2-3,.,CSVPGLADTQYF,TGCAGTGTTCCGGGTCTGGCAGATACGCAGTATTTT
TRBD1,TRBV6-2/TRBV6-3,TRBJ2-2,few,CASRATGGHTGELFF,TGTGCCAGCAGGGCGACAGGGGGCCACACCGGGGAGCTGTTTTTT
TRBD2,TRBV27,TRBJ2-7,few,CASSPAAGGGYEQYF,TGTGCCAGCAGTCCGGCGGCGGGGGGAGGCTACGAGCAGTACTTC
.,TRBV20-1,TRBJ2-2,few,CSARDTRRGEAGELFF,TGCAGTGCTAGAGATACGAGGCGAGGGGAGGCCGGGGAGCTGTTTTTT
.,TRBV7-2,TRBJ2-3,few,CASSSFRATDTQYF,TGTGCCAGCAGCTCCTTTAGGGCCACAGATACGCAGTATTTT
TRBD2,TRBV20-1,TRBJ2-1,.,CSARLAGGGLFF,TGCAGTGCTAGGCTAGCGGGAGGGGGCCTGTTCTTC
.,TRBV7-2,TRBJ2-1,few,CASSGPVAISSYNEQFF,TGTGCCAGCAGCGGGCCCGTGGCAATCAGCTCCTACAATGAGCAGTTCTTC
.,TRBV20-1,TRBJ2-1,few,CSARRVEQFF,TGCAGTGCTAGGCGGGTCGAGCAGTTCTTC
.,TRBV5-1,TRBJ2-3,.,CASSLVGMSTQYF,TGCGCCAGCAGCCTGGTGGGGATGTCTACGCAGTATTTT
TRBD1,TRBV6-1,TRBJ1-6,many,CASSTGQGVPPLHF,TGTGCCAGCAGTACGGGACAGGGGGTCCCCCCCCTCCACTTT
.,TRBV12-3/TRBV12-4,TRBJ2-3,many,CASSLSLGLGTDTQYF,TGTGCCAGCAGTTTATCTTTAGGGCTAGGCACAGATACGCAGTATTTT
.,TRBV7-2,TRBJ1-1,few,CASSLVMAKNTEAFF,TGTGCCAGCAGCTTAGTAATGGCGAAGAACACTGAAGCTTTCTTT
TRBD1,TRBV5-1,TRBJ1-2,.,CASTSGDRGYGYTF,TGCGCCAGCACTTCCGGGGACAGGGGTTATGGCTACACCTTC
.,TRBV27,TRBJ2-3,.,CASSSTGTLNTQYF,TGTGCCAGCAGTTCGACCGGGACCCTTAATACGCAGTATTTT
.,TRBV6-2/TRBV6-3,TRBJ2-7,.,CASKGFRHEQYF,TGTGCCAGCAAGGGGTTTCGCCACGAGCAGTACTTC
TRBD2,TRBV29-1,TRBJ2-1,many,CSVVTSGRVNEQFF,TGCAGCGTTGTGACTAGCGGGAGGGTAAATGAGCAGTTCTTC
.,TRBV6-1,TRBJ2-5,few,CASLRQNKETQYF,TGTGCCAGCCTTCGACAGAACAAAGAGACCCAGTACTTC
.,TRBV7-9,TRBJ1-4,.,CASSLGGQVDEKLFF,TGTGCCAGCAGCCTCGGGGGGCAGGTGGATGAAAAACTGTTTTTT
TRBD1,TRBV10-3,TRBJ1-5,.,CAISADRGNQPQHF,TGTGCCATCAGTGCGGACAGGGGAAATCAGCCCCAGCATTTT
TRBD1,TRBV15,TRBJ2-5,.,CATSELQGVRETQYF,TGTGCCACCAGCGAACTTCAGGGGGTGAGAGAGACCCAGTACTTC
TRBD1,TRBV11-2,TRBJ2-5,few,CASSKRTGFRGETQYF,TGTGCCAGCAGCAAACGGACAGGTTTTCGTGGGGAGACCCAGTACTTC
.,TRBV6-2/TRBV6-3,TRBJ2-2,few,CASSYTLSNAGELFF,TGTGCCAGCAGTTACACCCTTAGCAACGCCGGGGAGCTGTTTTTT
TRBD2,TRBV5-1,TRBJ2-3,few,CASSAGTRGGTDTQYF,TGCGCCAGCAGCGCAGGGACGCGGGGGGGCACAGATACGCAGTATTTT
TRBD2,TRBV5-1,TRBJ2-1,.,CASSLVAGGRRGNEQFF,TGCGCCAGCAGCTTGGTTGCGGGGGGGCGTCGGGGCAATGAGCAGTTCTTC
TRBD1,TRBV5-1,TRBJ1-4,few,CASSLGTGGTNEKLFF,TGCGCCAGCAGCCTAGGGACAGGGGGAACTAATGAAAAACTGTTTTTT
TRBD1,TRBV4-3,TRBJ1-3,.,CASSQDISTGGFGNTIYF,TGCGCCAGCAGCCAGGATATATCGACAGGGGGATTTGGAAACACCATATATTTT
.,TRBV6-4,TRBJ2-1,.,CASSDTSRSEQFF,TGTGCCAGCAGTGATACTAGCCGGAGTGAGCAGTTCTTC
.,TRBV6-5,TRBJ2-5,few,CASSYSGVGFPGETQYF,TGTGCCAGCAGTTACTCTGGTGTGGGGTTCCCGGGGGAGACCCAGTACTTC
TRBD1,TRBV28,TRBJ2-5,once,CASSTTGGTTITQYF,TGTGCCAGCAGTACAACAGGGGGTACCACGATTACCCAGTACTTC
.,TRBV7-6,TRBJ2-7,.,CASSLGIFDEQYF,TGTGCCAGCAGCCTAGGGATCTTCGACGAGCAGTACTTC
TRBD2,TRBV30,TRBJ2-7,.,CAVNSGGVYEQYF,TGTGCCGTAAATAGCGGGGGCGTCTACGAGCAGTACTTC
.,TRBV20-1,TRBJ2-3,few,CSARPATDTQYF,TGCAGTGCCAGGCCCGCGACAGATACGCAGTATTTT
.,TRBV30,TRBJ2-7,.,CAWSEDLGFEQYF,TGTGCCTGGAGTGAAGACCTAGGATTCGAGCAGTACTTC
.,TRBV12-3/TRBV12-4,TRBJ2-7,many,CASSLGVSSYEQYF,TGTGCCAGCAGCTTGGGTGTCTCCTCCTACGAGCAGTACTTC
.,TRBV12-3/TRBV12-4,TRBJ2-1,many,CASTESRAGNEQFF,TGTGCCAGCACCGAGTCCAGAGCGGGCAATGAGCAGTTCTTC
.,TRBV27,TRBJ1-1,few,CASSMWADNTEAFF,TGTGCCAGCAGCATGTGGGCAGATAACACTGAAGCTTTCTTT
.,TRBV5-1,TRBJ1-1,.,CASSLAPGDAEAFF,TGCGCCAGCAGCTTGGCCCCCGGGGACGCTGAAGCTTTCTTT
.,TRBV5-6,TRBJ2-2,.,CASSPTDRPNTGELFF,TGTGCCAGCAGCCCAACGGACAGACCGAACACCGGGGAGCTGTTTTTT
TRBD2,TRBV7-9,TRBJ2-3,many,CASSLSGGATDTQYF,TGTGCCAGCAGCTTGTCCGGGGGGGCCACAGATACGCAGTATTTT
.,TRBV27,TRBJ2-2,.,CASNSHTGGEVTGELFF,TGTGCCAGCAATTCTCATACCGGGGGCGAAGTCACCGGGGAGCTGTTTTTT
.,TRBV2,TRBJ1-5,.,CASSEDGGPDQPQHF,TGTGCCAGCAGTGAAGATGGGGGGCCAGATCAGCCCCAGCATTTT
.,TRBV20-1,TRBJ2-7,.,CSARANRDTYEQYF,TGCAGTGCTAGAGCCAACCGGGACACCTACGAGCAGTACTTC
TRBD1,TRBV5-1,TRBJ1-2,.,CASSFRDRGRSGYTF,TGCGCCAGCAGCTTCCGGGACAGGGGGCGATCTGGCTACACCTTC
TRBD2,TRBV20-1,TRBJ2-1,few,CSALVPSGGSWNEQFF,TGCAGTGCTTTGGTTCCTAGCGGGGGGTCTTGGAATGAGCAGTTCTTC
TRBD2,TRBV20-1,TRBJ2-4,few,CSATPGLAGGNIQYF,TGCAGTGCTACCCCGGGACTAGCGGGAGGGAACATTCAGTACTTC